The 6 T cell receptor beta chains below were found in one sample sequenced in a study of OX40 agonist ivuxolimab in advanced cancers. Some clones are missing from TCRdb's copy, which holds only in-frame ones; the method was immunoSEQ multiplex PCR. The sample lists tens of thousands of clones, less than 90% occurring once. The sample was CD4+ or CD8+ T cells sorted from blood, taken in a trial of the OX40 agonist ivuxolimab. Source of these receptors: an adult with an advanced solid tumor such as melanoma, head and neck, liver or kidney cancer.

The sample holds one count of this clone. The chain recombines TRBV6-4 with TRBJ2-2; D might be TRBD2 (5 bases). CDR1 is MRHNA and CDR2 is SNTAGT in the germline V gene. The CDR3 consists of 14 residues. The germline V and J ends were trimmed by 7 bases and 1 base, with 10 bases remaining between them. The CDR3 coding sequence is TGTGCCAGCAAGCGGACCGGGAACACCGGGGAGCTGTTTTTT. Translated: CASKRTGNTGELFF.

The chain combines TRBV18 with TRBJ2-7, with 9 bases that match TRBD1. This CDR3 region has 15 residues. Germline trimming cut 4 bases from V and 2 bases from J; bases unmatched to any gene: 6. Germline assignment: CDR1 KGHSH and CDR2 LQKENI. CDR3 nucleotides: TGTGCCAGCTCACTCACCGGGACAGGGCCCTACGAGCAGTACTTC. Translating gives CASSLTGTGPYEQYF.

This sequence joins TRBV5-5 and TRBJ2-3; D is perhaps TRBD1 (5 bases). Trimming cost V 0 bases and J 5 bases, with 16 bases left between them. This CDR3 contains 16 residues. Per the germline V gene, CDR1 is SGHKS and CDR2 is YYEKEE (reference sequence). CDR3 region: CASSLAYGAFGDTQYF. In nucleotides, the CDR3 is TGTGCCAGCAGCTTGGCCTATGGGGCGTTTGGAGATACGCAGTATTTT.

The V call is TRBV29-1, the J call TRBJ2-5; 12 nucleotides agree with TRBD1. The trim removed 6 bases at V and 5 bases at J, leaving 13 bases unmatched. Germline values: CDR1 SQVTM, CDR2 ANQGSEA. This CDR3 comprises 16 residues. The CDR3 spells CSVADSGTGGGETQYF. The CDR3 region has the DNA TGCAGCGTCGCCGACTCCGGGACAGGGGGCGGGGAGACCCAGTACTTC.

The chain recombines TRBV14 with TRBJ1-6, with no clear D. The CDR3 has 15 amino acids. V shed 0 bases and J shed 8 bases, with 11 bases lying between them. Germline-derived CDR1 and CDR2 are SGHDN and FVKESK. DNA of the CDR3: TGTGCCAGCAGCCAAGATCCCCAGGCCTATTCACCCCTCCACTTT. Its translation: CASSQDPQAYSPLHF.

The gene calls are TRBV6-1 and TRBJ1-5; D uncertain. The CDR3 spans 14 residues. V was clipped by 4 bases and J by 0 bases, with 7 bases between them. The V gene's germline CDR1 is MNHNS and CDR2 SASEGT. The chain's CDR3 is CASSGFNSNQPQHF. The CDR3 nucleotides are TGTGCCAGCAGTGGATTCAATAGCAATCAGCCCCAGCATTTT.